A selection of T cell receptor beta chains follows, all from one sample in a study of beta chain features in type 1 diabetes. Sequencing was performed with immunoSEQ multiplex PCR; in TCRdb, only in-frame clones are kept and a portion is missing. The table lists 130,000 or so clones, about 15% of them singletons. Sequenced: central memory CD4+ T cells from blood. Receptor source: a man younger than 40 with type 1 diabetes. Both conserved end residues are part of each CDR3. A D gene is named only where the DNA matches it firmly. Part of the rows lack a size; the others show once, few, many or a class for expanded clones.

TRBJ2-3,.,TRBV10-3,.,CATALSGDTQYF,TGTGCCACCGCTTTGTCGGGAGATACGCAGTATTTT
TRBJ2-7,few,TRBV6-6,.,CASSGRTLNSYEQYF,TGTGCCAGCAGCGGCAGGACCCTAAACTCCTACGAGCAGTACTTC
TRBJ2-7,few,TRBV13,.,CASSLAAVPYEQYF,TGTGCCAGCAGCTTAGCGGCAGTCCCCTACGAGCAGTACTTC
TRBJ2-3,.,TRBV7-9,.,CASSLGVQADTQYF,TGTGCCAGCAGCTTGGGAGTCCAGGCAGATACGCAGTATTTT
TRBJ2-6,few,TRBV7-9,TRBD1,CASSPSRQGLTGANVLTF,TGTGCCAGCAGCCCCTCGAGACAGGGGCTCACTGGGGCCAACGTCCTGACTTTC
TRBJ1-5,few,TRBV6-5,.,CASSRAQYQPQHF,TGTGCCAGCTCCCGGGCTCAGTATCAGCCCCAGCATTTT
TRBJ1-2,few,TRBV4-3,.,CASSQEWTDNYGYTF,TGCGCCAGCAGCCAAGAATGGACAGATAACTATGGCTACACCTTC
TRBJ1-1,few,TRBV6-6,TRBD1,CASSSRTGNTEAFF,TGTGCCAGCAGTTCCCGGACAGGGAACACTGAAGCTTTCTTT
TRBJ2-1,.,TRBV7-2,.,CASSVFAGTGLNEQFF,TGTGCCAGTAGCGTTTTTGCCGGGACTGGCCTCAATGAGCAGTTCTTC
TRBJ2-5,few,TRBV6-1,.,CASSELKETQYF,TGTGCCAGCAGTGAACTGAAAGAGACCCAGTACTTC
TRBJ2-1,.,TRBV2,.,CASSERGTSYNEQFF,TGTGCCAGCAGTGAAAGGGGGACTTCCTACAATGAGCAGTTCTTC
TRBJ1-5,few,TRBV28,TRBD1,CASSSGQGYSNQPQHF,TGTGCCAGCAGTTCCGGACAGGGATACAGCAATCAGCCCCAGCATTTT
TRBJ1-2,few,TRBV19,.,CASSIELGQPNYGYTF,TGTGCCAGTAGTATAGAGCTAGGACAGCCTAACTATGGCTACACCTTC
TRBJ2-4,.,TRBV6-5,.,CASSYEGSLGYIQYF,TGTGCCAGCAGTTACGAGGGGAGCTTAGGGTACATTCAGTACTTC
TRBJ2-1,few,TRBV29-1,.,CSVVRRQGYNEQFF,TGCAGCGTTGTTAGGCGGCAGGGGTACAATGAGCAGTTCTTC
TRBJ2-3,few,TRBV4-3,.,CASSQSRTDTQYF,TGCGCCAGCAGCCAATCCCGGACAGATACGCAGTATTTT
TRBJ2-3,.,TRBV2,.,CASSPQDTQYF,TGTGCCAGCAGCCCCCAAGATACGCAGTATTTT
TRBJ2-7,few,TRBV14,.,CASSPRAGASYEQYF,TGTGCCAGCAGCCCGCGGGCGGGGGCCTCCTACGAGCAGTACTTC
TRBJ2-3,.,TRBV29-1,TRBD1,CSVSTGGIKDTQYF,TGCAGCGTCTCAACAGGGGGCATTAAGGATACGCAGTATTTT
TRBJ2-3,few,TRBV7-9,.,CASSAEGLTIDTQYF,TGTGCCAGCAGCGCAGAGGGACTGACTATAGATACGCAGTATTTT
TRBJ1-6,many,TRBV11-2,TRBD1,CASSLAPGQSNSPLHF,TGTGCCAGCAGCTTAGCCCCGGGACAGAGCAATTCACCCCTCCACTTT
TRBJ2-1,.,TRBV28,TRBD2,CASSPLRTSGMNNEQFF,TGTGCCAGCAGTCCTTTAAGGACTAGCGGCATGAACAATGAGCAGTTCTTC
TRBJ2-3,.,TRBV5-1,.,CASSLGGRAGADTQYF,TGCGCCAGCAGCTTGGGAGGCAGGGCTGGGGCAGATACGCAGTATTTT
TRBJ1-1,few,TRBV7-9,.,CASSFGRGNTEAFF,TGTGCCAGCAGCTTCGGCCGGGGGAACACTGAAGCTTTCTTT
TRBJ1-2,few,TRBV10-3,TRBD1,CAISEKTGTFGYTF,TGTGCCATCAGTGAGAAGACAGGGACTTTTGGCTACACCTTC
TRBJ2-3,.,TRBV30,.,CAWSNLGGGTDTQYF,TGTGCCTGGAGTAATCTTGGCGGAGGCACAGATACGCAGTATTTT
TRBJ2-7,.,TRBV20-1,.,CSASNSYEQYF,TGCAGTGCTAGCAACAGCTACGAGCAGTACTTC
TRBJ1-2,.,TRBV29-1,.,CSVQVHPGGYTF,TGCAGCGTTCAAGTCCACCCCGGTGGCTACACCTTC
TRBJ1-6,.,TRBV6-5,.,CASSYGVLERPLHF,TGTGCCAGCAGTTACGGAGTCCTCGAAAGACCCCTCCACTTT
TRBJ2-1,few,TRBV29-1,TRBD1,CSVERGQNKNEQFF,TGCAGCGTTGAAAGGGGACAGAATAAAAATGAGCAGTTCTTC
TRBJ2-5,few,TRBV7-9,.,CASSQRRGQETQYF,TGCGCCAGCAGCCAACGACGGGGCCAAGAGACCCAGTACTTC
TRBJ2-1,.,TRBV5-4,TRBD2,CASSPQRGTYNEQFF,TGTGCCAGCAGCCCACAGCGGGGAACCTACAATGAGCAGTTCTTC
TRBJ2-3,.,TRBV28,TRBD1,CASKTGGRTDTQYF,TGTGCCAGCAAGACAGGGGGCAGGACAGATACGCAGTATTTT
TRBJ2-5,many,TRBV30,.,CAWSAARPGTQYF,TGTGCCTGGAGTGCGGCTAGACCCGGGACCCAGTACTTC
TRBJ2-1,.,TRBV7-8,.,CASSLDGQTYNEQFF,TGTGCCAGCAGCCTGGATGGACAAACCTACAATGAGCAGTTCTTC
TRBJ2-3,few,TRBV6-5,.,CASSYSIMGADTQYF,TGTGCCAGCAGTTACTCGATTATGGGAGCAGATACGCAGTATTTT
TRBJ2-7,medium-sized,TRBV7-9,.,CASRAWDTYEQYF,TGTGCCAGCCGGGCCTGGGACACCTACGAGCAGTACTTC
TRBJ2-1,.,TRBV9,.,CASSVDQRVPYNEQFF,TGTGCCAGCAGCGTAGATCAGCGGGTCCCCTACAATGAGCAGTTCTTC
TRBJ2-1,few,TRBV5-4,TRBD1,CASSAGTEVRVEQFF,TGTGCCAGCAGCGCCGGGACAGAGGTCAGGGTAGAGCAGTTCTTC
TRBJ1-2,.,TRBV4-2,.,CASSQDNGKGYGYTF,TGTGCCAGCAGCCAAGATAACGGAAAAGGCTATGGCTACACCTTC
TRBJ2-1,.,TRBV10-3,.,CAISESNRDNEQFF,TGTGCCATCAGTGAGTCGAACAGAGACAATGAGCAGTTCTTC
TRBJ2-5,.,TRBV7-2,.,CASSWWGGGAAETQYF,TGTGCCAGCAGCTGGTGGGGTGGGGGCGCGGCAGAGACCCAGTACTTC
TRBJ2-7,.,TRBV11-2,TRBD1,CASSLTGNPYEQYF,TGTGCCAGCAGCCTGACAGGGAACCCCTACGAGCAGTACTTC
TRBJ1-4,.,TRBV7-9,TRBD1,CASSSGQGLEEKLFF,TGTGCCAGCAGCTCCGGACAGGGTCTAGAGGAAAAACTGTTTTTT
TRBJ1-2,.,TRBV4-2,.,CASSQDVIANYGYTF,TGTGCCAGCAGCCAAGATGTTATTGCTAACTATGGCTACACCTTC
TRBJ2-7,.,TRBV9,.,CASNIEYF,TGTGCCAGCAACATCGAGTACTTC
TRBJ2-5,few,TRBV5-1,.,CASSLVSGAQETQYF,TGCGCCAGCAGCTTGGTTAGCGGCGCGCAAGAGACCCAGTACTTC
TRBJ2-1,.,TRBV6-1,TRBD2,CASSAIAGGKRESYNEQFF,TGTGCCAGCAGTGCAATAGCGGGGGGGAAAAGAGAATCCTACAATGAGCAGTTCTTC
TRBJ2-7,.,TRBV28,.,CASSFHSYEQYF,TGTGCCAGCAGTTTCCACAGCTACGAGCAGTACTTC
TRBJ1-2,few,TRBV9,.,CASSASGTSYGYTF,TGTGCCAGCAGCGCCTCCGGGACAAGCTATGGCTACACCTTC
TRBJ2-7,few,TRBV2,.,CASSEAWGGEQYF,TGTGCCAGCAGTGAAGCCTGGGGAGGCGAGCAGTACTTC
TRBJ2-5,few,TRBV29-1,.,CSVAQTQETQYF,TGCAGCGTTGCACAAACTCAAGAGACCCAGTACTTC
TRBJ2-3,few,TRBV11-3,.,CASRDGGTDTQYF,TGTGCCAGCAGGGATGGGGGCACAGATACGCAGTATTTT
TRBJ1-5,.,TRBV7-9,.,CASSLEEQPQHF,TGTGCCAGCAGCCTAGAAGAGCAGCCCCAGCATTTT
TRBJ2-1,.,TRBV5-4,.,CASSSGQASYNEQFF,TGTGCCAGCAGCTCCGGGCAGGCTTCCTACAATGAGCAGTTCTTC
TRBJ2-2,.,TRBV4-3,.,CASSQDFANTGELFF,TGCGCCAGCAGCCAAGATTTTGCGAACACCGGGGAGCTGTTTTTT
TRBJ2-1,.,TRBV19,.,CASSKGYNEQFF,TGTGCCAGTAGTAAGGGCTACAATGAGCAGTTCTTC
TRBJ2-1,.,TRBV5-1,.,CASSLQGVGEQFF,TGCGCCAGCAGCTTGCAAGGGGTCGGTGAGCAGTTCTTC
TRBJ1-4,few,TRBV30,TRBD1,CAWSPGRGREKLFF,TGTGCCTGGAGTCCCGGCAGGGGGCGTGAAAAACTGTTTTTT
TRBJ1-6,.,TRBV7-2,.,CASKTLPGIESPLHF,TGTGCCAGCAAAACTTTACCCGGGATAGAGTCACCCCTCCACTTT